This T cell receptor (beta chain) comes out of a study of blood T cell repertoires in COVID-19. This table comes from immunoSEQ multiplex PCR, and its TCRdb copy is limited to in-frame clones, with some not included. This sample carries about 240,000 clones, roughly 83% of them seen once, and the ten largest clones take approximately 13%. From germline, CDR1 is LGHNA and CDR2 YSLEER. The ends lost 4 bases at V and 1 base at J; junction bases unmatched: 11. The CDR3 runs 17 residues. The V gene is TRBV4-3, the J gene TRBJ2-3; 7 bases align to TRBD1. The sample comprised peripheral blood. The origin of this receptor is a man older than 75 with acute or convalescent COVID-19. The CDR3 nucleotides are TGCGCCAGCAGCCTAGGACGCTCCCAGGGGGGCACAGATACGCAGTATTTT. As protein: CASSLGRSQGGTDTQYF.